The 16 T cell receptor beta chains below come from one sample, sequenced in a study of cytomegalovirus exposure and HLA in healthy donors. Using immunoSEQ multiplex PCR, the repertoire was profiled, and TCRdb retains in-frame clones only, with some absent. The sample yields more than 85,000 clones, over 75% seen once. The sequencing input was PBMCs. Every receptor here comes from a woman in her twenties or thirties in good health and CMV-seropositive.

The chain employs TRBV9 and TRBJ2-7; D may be TRBD1 (5 bases). The CDR3 covers 14 residues. Germline loops: CDR1 SGDLS, CDR2 YYNGEE. The V end was cut by 1 base, the J end by 6 bases, with 14 bases between. The CDR3 coding sequence is TGTGCCAGCAGCGTAAGCGTAGGGGTAGGCGAGCAGTACTTC. Translated, it gives CASSVSVGVGEQYF.

CDR3 coding DNA: TGTGCCAGCTCACCAGAGGAGGGAGGGCAAGAGACCCAGTACTTC. Encoded protein: CASSPEEGGQETQYF. The rearrangement links TRBV18 to TRBJ2-5, with 7 bases aligning to TRBD2. This CDR3 has 15 residues. Germline trimming cut 2 bases from V and 2 bases from J; bases unmatched to any gene: 5. Germline lookup yields CDR1 KGHSH and CDR2 LQKENI.

The rearrangement links TRBV6-1 to TRBJ1-1; TRBD1 aligns across 11 bases. The CDR3 is made up of 14 amino acids. CDR1 and CDR2 (germline): MNHNS, SASEGT. The V gene end was trimmed by 4 bases and the J gene end by 5 bases; junction bases not matched to a gene: 3. The CDR3: CASSGGQGVTEAFF. The CDR3 DNA is TGTGCCAGCAGTGGGGGACAGGGGGTGACTGAAGCTTTCTTT.

The table lists this clone with a count of one. J is TRBJ2-5 and V is TRBV4-2; 10 bases agree with TRBD1. The CDR3 totals 15 residues. With 1 base clipped from V and 5 bases from J, the junction kept 4 bases outside the gene matches. Germline assignment: CDR1 LGHNA and CDR2 YNFKEQ. In nucleotides, the CDR3 is TGTGCCAGCAGCCAAGTGGACAGGGGGACGGAGACCCAGTACTTC. Its protein product is CASSQVDRGTETQYF.

The chain couples TRBV6-5 to TRBJ2-1; 9 bases are shared with TRBD2. The CDR3 extends over 14 amino acids. The germline CDR1 and CDR2 sequences are MNHEY and SVGAGI. Trimming cost V 6 bases and J 6 bases; bases outside gene matches: 6. CDR3 protein: CASRASGEGNEQFF. DNA of the CDR3: TGTGCCAGCAGGGCTAGCGGGGAAGGCAATGAGCAGTTCTTC.

The chain is built from TRBV10-3 and TRBJ1-2; D not resolved. The CDR3 is made up of 13 amino acids. Germline V CDR1 and CDR2: ENHRY, SYGVKD. The germline V and J ends were trimmed by 0 bases and 9 bases, with 11 bases remaining between them. Here the CDR3 reads CAISESGGWSYTF. The CDR3 DNA follows: TGTGCCATCAGTGAGTCCGGCGGCTGGAGCTACACCTTC.

The chain carries TRBV10-3 and TRBJ1-6; 7 bases line up with TRBD1. This CDR3 contains 15 residues. The ends lost 6 bases at V and 8 bases at J; junction bases unmatched: 10. From germline, CDR1 is ENHRY and CDR2 SYGVKD. In DNA form, the CDR3 reads TGTGCCATCAGCCTGAACAGGGGATTGGATTCACCCCTCCACTTT. The encoded protein is CAISLNRGLDSPLHF.

The rearrangement uses TRBV2 and TRBJ2-1, with 12 bases identical to TRBD2. The V gene's germline CDR1 is SNHLY and CDR2 FYNNEI. The V gene end was trimmed by 3 bases and the J gene end by 4 bases; junction bases not matched to a gene: 10. This CDR3 is built from 18 residues. The CDR3 nucleotides are TGTGCCAGCAGTGATGGTCGCTCCACTAGCGGGGGGTACAATGAGCAGTTCTTC. It is translated as CASSDGRSTSGGYNEQFF.

This rearrangement joins TRBV4-2 to TRBJ2-7, with 8 bases lining up with TRBD1. Trimming cost V 0 bases and J 1 base; bases outside gene matches: 2. The CDR3 length is 15 residues. Germline values: CDR1 LGHNA, CDR2 YNFKEQ. The CDR3 loop is CASSQDRGLSYEQYF. DNA of the CDR3: TGTGCCAGCAGCCAAGACAGGGGGCTATCCTACGAGCAGTACTTC.

In this sample, this clone turned up once. The CDR3 sequence is CASSIEGVNQPQHF. CDR3 coding DNA: TGTGCCAGTAGTATAGAAGGGGTCAATCAGCCCCAGCATTTT. The chain carries TRBV19 and TRBJ1-5, with D maybe TRBD1 (5 bases). Germline V gene lookup returns CDR1 LNHDA and CDR2 SQIVND (reference sequence). The CDR3 is 14 amino acids. V was shortened by 0 bases and J by 3 bases, with 6 bases between the two germline ends.

The chain employs TRBV19 and TRBJ2-7; 9 bases align to TRBD1. The CDR3 spans 15 residues. V dropped 6 bases and J dropped 3; count of bases not matched to a gene: 9. Germline assignment: CDR1 LNHDA and CDR2 SQIVND (reference sequence). This CDR3 is CASRRTGQGFYEQYF. The CDR3 nucleotides are TGTGCCAGTAGGAGAACGGGACAGGGTTTCTACGAGCAGTACTTC.

The chain recombines TRBV5-1 with TRBJ2-7; D not certain. The CDR3 consists of 14 residues. V lost 8 bases and J lost 3, with 18 bases in between. CDR1 is SGHRS, CDR2 YFSETQ, per germline. CDR3 protein: CASKPSGSSYEQYF. CDR3 nucleotides: TGCGCCAGTAAACCCTCCGGGTCAAGCTACGAGCAGTACTTC.

The chain has TRBV7-2 and TRBJ1-1; the match to TRBD1 covers 7 bases. The V gene end was trimmed by 4 bases and the J gene end by 4 bases; junction bases not matched to a gene: 6. This CDR3 region has 14 residues. Germline loops: CDR1 SGHTA, CDR2 FQGNSA. CDR3 DNA sequence: TGTGCCAGCAGCTACGGGACAGAGAGCACTGAAGCTTTCTTT. This translates into CASSYGTESTEAFF.

The rearrangement uses TRBV13 and TRBJ2-2; TRBD1 aligns across 7 bases. V lost 5 bases, J lost 1 base, and 7 bases stayed unmatched. The CDR3 sequence is 16 residues long. Germline assignment: CDR1 PRHDT and CDR2 FYEKMQ (reference sequence). The CDR3 DNA reads as TGTGCCAGCAGCCCCGGACAGGAGAAGAACACCGGGGAGCTGTTTTTT. Translating gives CASSPGQEKNTGELFF.

This sequence joins TRBV7-9 and TRBJ2-1, with a weak D call TRBD2 (5 bases). There are 15 residues in the CDR3. The V gene lost 6 bases and the J gene lost 3 bases, with 15 bases spanning the gap. Germline-derived CDR1 and CDR2 are SEHNR and FQNEAQ (reference sequence). Written as DNA, the CDR3 is TGTGCCAGCAGAGCCCCGGGGTCTTACTACAATGAGCAGTTCTTC. It encodes CASRAPGSYYNEQFF.

V is TRBV7-6 and J is TRBJ1-3, with 9 bases aligning to TRBD1. Germline values: CDR1 SGHVS, CDR2 FNYEAQ. V shed 1 base, J shed 5 bases, and the junction held 6 bases outside the gene matches. The CDR3 totals 16 residues. The CDR3 spells CASSLVPGQGRNTIYF. For the CDR3, the DNA is TGTGCCAGCAGCTTAGTTCCGGGACAGGGCCGAAACACCATATATTTT.